This is a list of T cell receptor beta chains from one sample in a study of blood T cell repertoires in COVID-19. The data were produced by immunoSEQ multiplex PCR, yet TCRdb's version contains in-frame clones alone and is incomplete. The sample contains 300,000 or so clones, roughly nine tenths of which appear only once. Material: PBMCs or T cells enriched from blood (not recorded which). The receptors shown here come from a man in his fifties or sixties who had recovered from COVID-19. Both conserved end residues are part of each CDR3. The order of the fields is V gene, J gene, clone size, D gene, CDR3 protein, CDR3 DNA. The D gene is left open where the match is weak. Clone size is not always given. Where it is, it says once, few, many or a class for expanded clones.

V gene: TRBV11-2
J gene: TRBJ2-7
clone size: -
D gene: -
CDR3 protein: CASSLETESYEQYF
CDR3 DNA: TGTGCCAGCAGCTTAGAAACAGAATCCTACGAGCAGTACTTC

V gene: TRBV29-1
J gene: TRBJ2-1
clone size: -
D gene: TRBD2
CDR3 protein: CSVAGTSGSREQFF
CDR3 DNA: TGCAGCGTAGCCGGGACTAGCGGGAGCCGTGAGCAGTTCTTC

V gene: TRBV3-1/TRBV3-2
J gene: TRBJ1-3
clone size: -
D gene: -
CDR3 protein: CASSQTDTIYF
CDR3 DNA: TGTGCCAGCAGCCAAACGGACACCATATATTTT

V gene: TRBV19
J gene: TRBJ1-5
clone size: -
D gene: -
CDR3 protein: CASSWQGSRQPQHF
CDR3 DNA: TGTGCCAGTAGTTGGCAGGGGTCGCGACAGCCCCAGCATTTT

V gene: TRBV3-1/TRBV3-2
J gene: TRBJ1-1
clone size: -
D gene: -
CDR3 protein: CASSPLGSLNTEAFF
CDR3 DNA: TGTGCCAGCAGCCCCCTGGGGAGCTTGAACACTGAAGCTTTCTTT

V gene: TRBV25-1
J gene: TRBJ2-1
clone size: -
D gene: -
CDR3 protein: CAIKNSLNYEQFF
CDR3 DNA: TGTGCCATCAAGAATAGCCTTAACTATGAGCAGTTCTTC

V gene: TRBV7-6
J gene: TRBJ1-1
clone size: -
D gene: TRBD1
CDR3 protein: CASSLVGTGNTEAFF
CDR3 DNA: TGTGCCAGCAGCTTAGTGGGGACAGGGAACACTGAAGCTTTCTTT

V gene: TRBV30
J gene: TRBJ2-2
clone size: -
D gene: TRBD2
CDR3 protein: CAWSSRSWAAGGELFF
CDR3 DNA: TGTGCCTGGAGTTCGAGGTCGTGGGCAGCGGGGGGGGAGCTGTTTTTT

V gene: TRBV12-3/TRBV12-4
J gene: TRBJ1-5
clone size: -
D gene: -
CDR3 protein: CASSVQINQPQHF
CDR3 DNA: TGTGCCAGCTCTGTACAGATAAATCAGCCCCAGCATTTT

V gene: TRBV3-1/TRBV3-2
J gene: TRBJ2-7
clone size: once
D gene: TRBD2
CDR3 protein: CASSQDGLAALPTFEQYF
CDR3 DNA: TGTGCCAGCAGCCAAGATGGGCTAGCGGCACTTCCCACCTTTGAGCAGTACTTC

V gene: TRBV6-5
J gene: TRBJ1-2
clone size: -
D gene: -
CDR3 protein: CASRVNSDYGYTF
CDR3 DNA: TGTGCCAGCAGGGTGAACTCGGACTATGGCTACACCTTC

V gene: TRBV4-3
J gene: TRBJ2-1
clone size: -
D gene: -
CDR3 protein: CASSQDWTREQFF
CDR3 DNA: TGCGCCAGCAGCCAAGATTGGACACGCGAGCAGTTCTTC

V gene: TRBV7-9
J gene: TRBJ2-1
clone size: -
D gene: TRBD2
CDR3 protein: CASSSPQAHGTSGANEQFF
CDR3 DNA: TGTGCCAGCAGCTCACCACAGGCTCATGGGACTAGCGGAGCCAATGAGCAGTTCTTC

V gene: TRBV5-4
J gene: TRBJ1-2
clone size: -
D gene: -
CDR3 protein: CASSFGQQNYGYTF
CDR3 DNA: TGTGCCAGCAGCTTCGGACAGCAAAACTATGGCTACACCTTC

V gene: TRBV19
J gene: TRBJ2-3
clone size: -
D gene: TRBD2
CDR3 protein: CASSPSGGAPNTQYF
CDR3 DNA: TGTGCCAGTAGTCCCAGCGGGGGGGCCCCGAATACGCAGTATTTT

V gene: TRBV19
J gene: TRBJ2-2
clone size: -
D gene: TRBD1
CDR3 protein: CASSRDRGGSGELFF
CDR3 DNA: TGTGCCAGTAGCAGAGACAGGGGGGGGTCCGGGGAGCTGTTTTTT

V gene: TRBV15
J gene: TRBJ1-2
clone size: -
D gene: -
CDR3 protein: CATSRDPQGPNYGYTF
CDR3 DNA: TGTGCCACCAGCAGAGATCCCCAGGGTCCTAACTATGGCTACACCTTC

V gene: TRBV19
J gene: TRBJ1-4
clone size: -
D gene: TRBD1
CDR3 protein: CASSTTGGRTNEKLFF
CDR3 DNA: TGTGCCAGTAGTACCACAGGGGGGAGGACTAATGAAAAACTGTTTTTT

V gene: TRBV5-1
J gene: TRBJ1-6
clone size: once
D gene: TRBD1
CDR3 protein: CASSLGQDNSPLHF
CDR3 DNA: TGCGCCAGCAGCCTCGGACAGGATAATTCACCCCTCCACTTT

V gene: TRBV11-2
J gene: TRBJ1-4
clone size: once
D gene: -
CDR3 protein: CASSLQGLVFF
CDR3 DNA: TGTGCCAGCAGCTTACAGGGATTAGTGTTTTTT

V gene: TRBV5-4
J gene: TRBJ1-3
clone size: -
D gene: TRBD1
CDR3 protein: CASSLGGPFTSGNTIYF
CDR3 DNA: TGTGCCAGCAGCTTAGGGGGCCCTTTCACCTCTGGAAACACCATATATTTT

V gene: TRBV3-1/TRBV3-2
J gene: TRBJ2-1
clone size: -
D gene: TRBD2
CDR3 protein: CASSQTAGTGNEQFF
CDR3 DNA: TGTGCCAGCAGCCAAACAGCGGGAACGGGGAATGAGCAGTTCTTC

V gene: TRBV5-1
J gene: TRBJ2-2
clone size: -
D gene: TRBD2
CDR3 protein: CASSLPGGGTGELFF
CDR3 DNA: TGCGCCAGCAGCTTGCCGGGAGGAGGCACCGGGGAGCTGTTTTTT

V gene: TRBV5-1
J gene: TRBJ1-6
clone size: -
D gene: TRBD1
CDR3 protein: CASSLGTGVWSPLHF
CDR3 DNA: TGCGCCAGCAGCTTGGGGACAGGGGTTTGGTCACCCCTCCACTTT

V gene: TRBV7-9
J gene: TRBJ1-1
clone size: once
D gene: -
CDR3 protein: CASSLGHANTEAFF
CDR3 DNA: TGTGCCAGCAGCTTAGGACACGCGAACACTGAAGCTTTCTTT

V gene: TRBV5-1
J gene: TRBJ1-6
clone size: -
D gene: -
CDR3 protein: CASSDSSYNSPLHF
CDR3 DNA: TGCGCCAGCAGTGATAGCTCCTATAATTCACCCCTCCACTTT

V gene: TRBV30
J gene: TRBJ1-3
clone size: -
D gene: -
CDR3 protein: CAWSAFSGNTIYF
CDR3 DNA: TGTGCCTGGAGTGCGTTCTCTGGAAACACCATATATTTT

V gene: TRBV27
J gene: TRBJ1-4
clone size: -
D gene: TRBD1
CDR3 protein: CASSRHRGNEKLFF
CDR3 DNA: TGTGCCAGCAGTAGACACAGGGGAAATGAAAAACTGTTTTTT

V gene: TRBV5-1
J gene: TRBJ2-3
clone size: -
D gene: TRBD2
CDR3 protein: CASSAGTSGGSTDTQYF
CDR3 DNA: TGCGCCAGCAGCGCCGGGACTAGCGGGGGTAGCACAGATACGCAGTATTTT

V gene: TRBV19
J gene: TRBJ2-2
clone size: -
D gene: -
CDR3 protein: CASSTGWGNYIVGELFF
CDR3 DNA: TGTGCCAGTAGTACAGGGTGGGGAAATTATATAGTCGGGGAGCTGTTTTTT

V gene: TRBV7-8
J gene: TRBJ2-5
clone size: -
D gene: TRBD1
CDR3 protein: CASSSTGGGQETQYF
CDR3 DNA: TGTGCCAGCAGCTCGACAGGGGGGGGACAAGAGACCCAGTACTTC

V gene: TRBV6-5
J gene: TRBJ2-7
clone size: -
D gene: TRBD1
CDR3 protein: CASRDPDRGRREQYF
CDR3 DNA: TGTGCCAGCAGGGACCCGGACAGGGGGCGCCGCGAGCAGTACTTC

V gene: TRBV5-4
J gene: TRBJ1-1
clone size: -
D gene: -
CDR3 protein: CASSFREKTEAFF
CDR3 DNA: TGTGCCAGCAGCTTCAGGGAAAAAACTGAAGCTTTCTTT

V gene: TRBV7-9
J gene: TRBJ1-3
clone size: -
D gene: TRBD1
CDR3 protein: CASSLGQGVAGNTIYF
CDR3 DNA: TGTGCCAGCAGCTTAGGCCAGGGGGTAGCTGGAAACACCATATATTTT

V gene: TRBV3-1/TRBV3-2
J gene: TRBJ1-3
clone size: -
D gene: -
CDR3 protein: CASSQTGGNTIYF
CDR3 DNA: TGTGCCAGCAGCCAAACAGGAGGAAACACCATATATTTT

V gene: TRBV2
J gene: TRBJ2-3
clone size: once
D gene: TRBD2
CDR3 protein: CASNGIAGGRDTQYF
CDR3 DNA: TGTGCCAGCAACGGGATCGCGGGGGGCCGTGATACGCAGTATTTT

V gene: TRBV9
J gene: TRBJ1-4
clone size: -
D gene: TRBD1
CDR3 protein: CASSPREGQLNEKLFF
CDR3 DNA: TGTGCCAGCAGCCCCCGCGAGGGACAGCTTAATGAAAAACTGTTTTTT

V gene: TRBV29-1
J gene: TRBJ1-1
clone size: once
D gene: TRBD1
CDR3 protein: CSIRTGQNTEAFF
CDR3 DNA: TGCAGCATTCGGACAGGTCAGAACACTGAAGCTTTCTTT

V gene: TRBV29-1
J gene: TRBJ2-3
clone size: -
D gene: -
CDR3 protein: CSVVGGSTDTQYF
CDR3 DNA: TGCAGCGTTGTCGGCGGGAGCACAGATACGCAGTATTTT

V gene: TRBV10-3
J gene: TRBJ1-1
clone size: -
D gene: TRBD1
CDR3 protein: CAIRRQGATPTEAFF
CDR3 DNA: TGTGCCATCAGAAGACAGGGGGCCACACCGACTGAAGCTTTCTTT

V gene: TRBV12-5
J gene: TRBJ2-5
clone size: -
D gene: TRBD2
CDR3 protein: CASGLGRLAGAGETQYF
CDR3 DNA: TGTGCTAGTGGTTTGGGAAGACTAGCGGGCGCGGGAGAGACCCAGTACTTC

V gene: TRBV7-8
J gene: TRBJ2-7
clone size: -
D gene: TRBD1
CDR3 protein: CASSLGTGPYEQYF
CDR3 DNA: TGTGCCAGCAGCTTAGGGACAGGGCCCTACGAGCAGTACTTC

V gene: TRBV4-2
J gene: TRBJ1-5
clone size: -
D gene: TRBD1
CDR3 protein: CASSRTGEGNQPQHF
CDR3 DNA: TGTGCCAGCAGCCGGACAGGGGAAGGCAATCAGCCCCAGCATTTT

V gene: TRBV4-3
J gene: TRBJ1-4
clone size: -
D gene: TRBD1
CDR3 protein: CASSQEIGQGAATNEKLFF
CDR3 DNA: TGCGCCAGCAGCCAAGAGATTGGCCAGGGGGCGGCGACTAATGAAAAACTGTTTTTT

V gene: TRBV29-1
J gene: TRBJ1-3
clone size: -
D gene: TRBD1
CDR3 protein: CSVGGQSSGNTIYF
CDR3 DNA: TGCAGCGTCGGGGGACAGAGCTCTGGAAACACCATATATTTT